Listed below are T cell receptor beta chains from one sample, sequenced in a study of cytomegalovirus exposure and HLA in healthy donors. The repertoire was sequenced with immunoSEQ multiplex PCR; TCRdb's copy has only in-frame clones and lacks some. The sample has approximately 190,000 clones, approximately 84% seen once; the top ten hold around 2.8%. The sequenced material came from PBMCs. These receptors were obtained from a woman in her forties or fifties in good health and CMV-seropositive. Both conserved end residues are part of each CDR3. A D gene is named only where the DNA matches it firmly. The listing skips clone size in some rows; elsewhere it reads once, few, many or a size class.

V gene: TRBV6-6
J gene: TRBJ1-1
CDR3 length: 15
clone size: .
D gene: TRBD1
CDR3 DNA: TGTGCCAGCAGTTACGCCCCCGGACAGGGCACTGAAGCTTTCTTT
CDR3 protein: CASSYAPGQGTEAFF

V gene: TRBV2
J gene: TRBJ1-1
CDR3 length: 13
clone size: .
D gene: .
CDR3 DNA: TGTGCCAGCAGGTATTTAAGTGAGGCTGAAGCTTTCTTT
CDR3 protein: CASRYLSEAEAFF

V gene: TRBV28
J gene: TRBJ1-5
CDR3 length: 14
clone size: .
D gene: TRBD1
CDR3 DNA: TGTGCCAGCAGGGGACAGGGGGCTCGACAGCCCCAGCATTTT
CDR3 protein: CASRGQGARQPQHF

V gene: TRBV19
J gene: TRBJ2-7
CDR3 length: 12
clone size: .
D gene: .
CDR3 DNA: TGTGCCAGTAGGGGGCCCCTCTACGAGCAGTACTTC
CDR3 protein: CASRGPLYEQYF

V gene: TRBV5-1
J gene: TRBJ2-3
CDR3 length: 18
clone size: .
D gene: TRBD2
CDR3 DNA: TGCGCCAGCAGCTTGGGGTCCTTAGCGGGGGTTGGCACAGATACGCAGTATTTT
CDR3 protein: CASSLGSLAGVGTDTQYF

V gene: TRBV11-2
J gene: TRBJ1-1
CDR3 length: 14
clone size: .
D gene: TRBD1
CDR3 DNA: TGTGCCAGCAGCTCCACAGGGGAGTACACTGAAGCTTTCTTT
CDR3 protein: CASSSTGEYTEAFF

V gene: TRBV5-6
J gene: TRBJ2-5
CDR3 length: 15
clone size: once
D gene: .
CDR3 DNA: TGTGCCAGCAGCTTGGGAGGTCTGGGTGAGGAGACCCAGTACTTC
CDR3 protein: CASSLGGLGEETQYF

V gene: TRBV12-5
J gene: TRBJ2-2
CDR3 length: 12
clone size: .
D gene: .
CDR3 DNA: TGTGCTAGCCGACAAGCGGCCGGGGAGCTGTTTTTT
CDR3 protein: CASRQAAGELFF

V gene: TRBV28
J gene: TRBJ2-1
CDR3 length: 15
clone size: .
D gene: TRBD2
CDR3 DNA: TGTGCCAGCAGCCCGAGCGGGGGATCTTACAATGAGCAGTTCTTC
CDR3 protein: CASSPSGGSYNEQFF

V gene: TRBV10-3
J gene: TRBJ1-6
CDR3 length: 15
clone size: .
D gene: TRBD1
CDR3 DNA: TGTGCCATCAGTGAGAGGGACAGGACTGATTCACCCCTCCACTTT
CDR3 protein: CAISERDRTDSPLHF

V gene: TRBV7-6
J gene: TRBJ2-4
CDR3 length: 14
clone size: .
D gene: TRBD1
CDR3 DNA: TGTGCCAGCAGCAAGGGACAGAAAGAAAACATTCAGTACTTC
CDR3 protein: CASSKGQKENIQYF

V gene: TRBV7-8
J gene: TRBJ1-2
CDR3 length: 14
clone size: .
D gene: TRBD1
CDR3 DNA: TGTGCCAGCAGCCCCTCCGGGACAGCAGGAGGCTACACCTTC
CDR3 protein: CASSPSGTAGGYTF

V gene: TRBV6-5
J gene: TRBJ1-5
CDR3 length: 14
clone size: .
D gene: .
CDR3 DNA: TGTGCCAGCAGTTCCCCAGGGTACAATCAGCCCCAGCATTTT
CDR3 protein: CASSSPGYNQPQHF

V gene: TRBV6-6
J gene: TRBJ2-7
CDR3 length: 15
clone size: .
D gene: .
CDR3 DNA: TGTGCCAGCACCCCCGTCGCGGGGACCCCCTACGAGCAGTACTTC
CDR3 protein: CASTPVAGTPYEQYF

V gene: TRBV6-1
J gene: TRBJ1-3
CDR3 length: 18
clone size: .
D gene: .
CDR3 DNA: TGTGCCAGCAGTGAAGTCACAGTCTCAACTTTCTCTGGAAACACCATATATTTT
CDR3 protein: CASSEVTVSTFSGNTIYF